Reported below is one TCR beta chain. Its antigen is unidentified. The data derive from a study of shared clonotypes between healthy human individuals. Study-wide background: The composition of the donors was a couple of women and a few men aged 18 to 49. Study outcomes and limitations: A limitation of the genetic and exposure-history diversity represented arose from few donors.

V shed 0 bases and J shed 2 bases, with 14 bases lying between them. The CDR3 covers 17 residues. The germline CDR1 and CDR2 sequences are SGHRS and YFSETQ. Profiled with immunoSEQ multiplex PCR; TCRdb holds only in-frame clones, not every one. The data contain over a million clones, 97% to 99% of them singletons. Recent vaccinations or acute infections were absent in the healthy HIV-negative adult donors. The TCR sequence derives from a man aged 25 to 40 in good health. J is TRBJ2-2 and V is TRBV5-1, with a possible D match to TRBD2 (5 bases). Sequencing used naive CD4+ T cells sorted from blood. Subset given: CD45RA+ positively selected. CDR3 in amino acids: CASSLATGWGNTGELFF. The CDR3, as DNA: TGCGCCAGCAGCTTGGCCACGGGGTGGGGAAACACCGGGGAGCTGTTTTTT.